Listed below are T cell receptor beta chains from one sample, sequenced in a study of shared T cell receptors in the human thymus. The protocol was immunoSEQ multiplex PCR, while the TCRdb copy is restricted to in-frame clones and leaves out a portion. The sample includes hundreds of thousands of clones, about 89% of them seen just once. The same specimen was also included in a second study, on human thymus T cells.

Sample: thymocytes. Source of these receptors: a boy in the first two years of life with a congenital heart defect. Each CDR3 is given with its conserved first and last residue. The D gene is left open where the match is weak. Clone size is stated in some rows and not others, as once, few, many or a class when expanded.

TRBJ2-7,11,TRBV5-1,NA,NA,TGCGCCAGCAGCCTAGACTACGAGCAGTACTTC,CASSLDYEQYF
TRBJ1-2,12,TRBV5-1,once,NA,TGCGCCAGCAGCGCTCAGGGGTCTGGCTACACCTTC,CASSAQGSGYTF
TRBJ2-5,14,TRBV27,NA,TRBD1,TGTGCCAGCAGTTCTCGGGGACAGTACGGGGCCCAGTACTTC,CASSSRGQYGAQYF
TRBJ1-2,14,TRBV4-3,NA,NA,TGCGCCAGCAGCCAAGATTTTTCCTTTGATGGCTACACCTTC,CASSQDFSFDGYTF
TRBJ1-6,17,TRBV5-6,NA,NA,TGTGCCAGCAGCCTGGGCCAGAAAAGCTCCTATAATTCACCCCTCCACTTT,CASSLGQKSSYNSPLHF
TRBJ2-3,20,TRBV28,NA,TRBD1,TGTGCCAGCAGTGCCCAAGACAGGGGGGACTCGAGAAATCGTACAGATACGCAGTATTTT,CASSAQDRGDSRNRTDTQYF
TRBJ2-7,16,TRBV28,NA,TRBD2,TGTGCCATTAGTCTGCGGGAGGGAAAAGAATCGTACGAGCAGTACTTC,CAISLREGKESYEQYF
TRBJ1-4,14,TRBV4-1,NA,TRBD1,TGCGCCAGCAGCCAAGGAAGGGGGCACGAAAAACTGTTTTTT,CASSQGRGHEKLFF
TRBJ2-7,14,TRBV27,NA,TRBD2,TGTGCCGCGGGGTGGGGCGGGAGTTCCTACGAGCAGTACTTC,CAAGWGGSSYEQYF
TRBJ2-7,16,TRBV7-2,NA,TRBD2,TGTGCCAGCAGCTTATTGGAGGCGGGGGAGTCCTACGAGCAGTACTTC,CASSLLEAGESYEQYF
TRBJ2-4,16,TRBV18,once,TRBD1,TGTGCCAGCTCACGCCAACTCGGACAGGGGAAAAACATTCAGTACTTC,CASSRQLGQGKNIQYF
TRBJ2-2,13,TRBV5-4,NA,TRBD2,TGTGCCAGCAGGGTAGCGGGGGGCGGGGAGCTGTTTTTT,CASRVAGGGELFF
TRBJ1-1,13,TRBV10-3,few,TRBD1,TGTGCCATCAGCTCGAGACAGGGGATGGAAGCTTTCTTT,CAISSRQGMEAFF
TRBJ2-7,14,TRBV28,NA,NA,TGTGCCAGCAACCATAGCAGAGGTCCCTACGAGCAGTACTTC,CASNHSRGPYEQYF
TRBJ2-1,19,TRBV7-2,NA,TRBD2,TGTGCCAGCAGCTTGGGACAGGCAAAGGGACTAGCGGGGAACAATGAGCAGTTCTTC,CASSLGQAKGLAGNNEQFF
TRBJ1-6,16,TRBV7-2,NA,TRBD1,TGTGCCAGCAGCCCGGACAGGGTGGAAAATAATTCACCCCTCCACTTT,CASSPDRVENNSPLHF
TRBJ1-4,17,TRBV28,NA,NA,TGTGCCAGCAGTTTCGGGGGTTGGGGTACAACTAATGAAAAACTGTTTTTT,CASSFGGWGTTNEKLFF
TRBJ2-7,17,TRBV5-1,NA,TRBD2,TGCGCCAGCAGCTTCAGGGACGTTACGGGGGGAAAATACGAGCAGTACTTC,CASSFRDVTGGKYEQYF
TRBJ1-1,15,TRBV6-5,NA,NA,TGTGCCAGCTCCACCCTTAGAGGGCATGGCACTGAAGCTTTCTTT,CASSTLRGHGTEAFF
TRBJ1-1,14,TRBV10-2,NA,TRBD1,TGCGCCAGCAGTGAGACAGGGGTCGATAGGGAAGCTTTCTTT,CASSETGVDREAFF
TRBJ1-4,15,TRBV7-9,NA,NA,TGTGCCAGCAGCTCCGACAGAAGATCAGGTGAAAAACTGTTTTTT,CASSSDRRSGEKLFF
TRBJ1-2,14,TRBV4-3,NA,NA,TGCGCCAGCAGCCAAGCGAGGGATTACTATGGCTACACCTTC,CASSQARDYYGYTF
TRBJ2-7,14,TRBV7-9,once,NA,TGTGCCAGCAGCTTATGGGTGGGGGCCCACGAGCAGTACTTC,CASSLWVGAHEQYF
TRBJ1-4,16,TRBV11-2,NA,NA,TGTGCCAGCAGCTTAGGCCCGACAGGCGGACATGAAAAACTGTTTTTT,CASSLGPTGGHEKLFF